Listed below are T cell receptor beta chains from one sample, sequenced in a study of blood T cell repertoires in COVID-19. Assay used: immunoSEQ multiplex PCR; TCRdb lists only in-frame clones, some missing. The data hold 70,000 to 100,000 clones, with around 80% observed a single time. Sequenced material: peripheral blood. All receptors come from a man aged 45-65 years with active or convalescent COVID-19. Both conserved end residues are part of each CDR3. The order of the fields is V gene, J gene, D gene, clone size, CDR3 DNA, CDR3 protein. The D gene is left open where the match is weak. Only some rows state a clone size, as once, few, many or a class for expanded clones.

v_call: TRBV18; j_call: TRBJ1-1; d_call: TRBD1; clone_size: .; cdr3_nt: TGTGCCAGCTCACCCGTAAAGACGACAGGGCGGAACACTGAAGCTTTCTTT; cdr3_aa: CASSPVKTTGRNTEAFF
v_call: TRBV13; j_call: TRBJ2-3; d_call: TRBD2; clone_size: .; cdr3_nt: TGTGCCAGCAGCCTGCGACTAGCGGGGGGTAGCACAGATACGCAGTATTTT; cdr3_aa: CASSLRLAGGSTDTQYF
v_call: TRBV19; j_call: TRBJ2-2; d_call: .; clone_size: .; cdr3_nt: TGTGCCAGTAATTCTTATGGGGAGCTGTTTTTT; cdr3_aa: CASNSYGELFF
v_call: TRBV30; j_call: TRBJ2-3; d_call: .; clone_size: .; cdr3_nt: TGTGCCTGGAGTGTACGGGGAGATACGCAGTATTTT; cdr3_aa: CAWSVRGDTQYF
v_call: TRBV28; j_call: TRBJ2-3; d_call: TRBD1; clone_size: once; cdr3_nt: TGTGCCAGCAGTAGGGACAGGGGGCTGGGAGATACGCAGTATTTT; cdr3_aa: CASSRDRGLGDTQYF
v_call: TRBV5-6; j_call: TRBJ1-4; d_call: TRBD1; clone_size: .; cdr3_nt: TGTGCCAGCAGCCCCAGGACCGGGACAGGGAATGAAAAACTGTTTTTT; cdr3_aa: CASSPRTGTGNEKLFF
v_call: TRBV3-1/TRBV3-2; j_call: TRBJ1-2; d_call: TRBD1; clone_size: .; cdr3_nt: TGTGCCAGCAGCCCTTCGGACAGGGGAACGGGTGGCTACACCTTC; cdr3_aa: CASSPSDRGTGGYTF
v_call: TRBV2; j_call: TRBJ1-2; d_call: .; clone_size: .; cdr3_nt: TGTGCCGGTCAGGGATATGGGAAAAATGGCTACACCTTC; cdr3_aa: CAGQGYGKNGYTF
v_call: TRBV27; j_call: TRBJ1-2; d_call: TRBD1; clone_size: .; cdr3_nt: TGTGCCAGCAGTTTACGGATACAGGGGGCGCAAAACTATGGCTACACCTTC; cdr3_aa: CASSLRIQGAQNYGYTF
v_call: TRBV7-7; j_call: TRBJ2-1; d_call: TRBD2; clone_size: .; cdr3_nt: TGTGCCAGCAGCTTAGGACTAGCGGGAAACAATGAGCAGTTCTTC; cdr3_aa: CASSLGLAGNNEQFF
v_call: TRBV19; j_call: TRBJ1-1; d_call: .; clone_size: .; cdr3_nt: TGTGCCAGTAGTATTGCTGCCCAGGGGAACACTGAAGCTTTCTTT; cdr3_aa: CASSIAAQGNTEAFF
v_call: TRBV7-9; j_call: TRBJ1-2; d_call: .; clone_size: .; cdr3_nt: TGTGCCAGCAGCTTAAGGCAGGGCGCCAATTTCTATGGCTACACCTTC; cdr3_aa: CASSLRQGANFYGYTF
v_call: TRBV3-1/TRBV3-2; j_call: TRBJ2-2; d_call: TRBD2; clone_size: once; cdr3_nt: TGTGCCAGCAGTCAAGGAAGGGAGGGGCTTAACACCGGGGAGCTGTTTTTT; cdr3_aa: CASSQGREGLNTGELFF